The entry below describes one T cell receptor (beta chain). This sample is part of a study of OX40 agonist ivuxolimab in advanced cancers. Here immunoSEQ multiplex PCR was the method, and the copy in TCRdb shows in-frame clones only, minus some. The sample holds some 87,000 clones, 88% seen once. The V end lost 6 bases, the J end lost 4 bases, and 14 bases lay between the germline ends. The CDR3 consists of 14 residues. Germline assignment: CDR1 LGHNT and CDR2 FRNRAP. The genes are TRBV12-5 and TRBJ2-3; D is tentatively TRBD1 or TRBD2 (5 bases each). This TCR came from an adult with an advanced solid tumor such as melanoma, head and neck, liver or kidney cancer. This specimen consisted of CD4+ or CD8+ T cells sorted from blood, obtained in a trial of the OX40 agonist ivuxolimab. The DNA of the CDR3 is TGTGCTAGTGGCCCAACCCGGGGCTCAGATACGCAGTATTTT. The encoded protein is CASGPTRGSDTQYF.